This T cell receptor beta chain was sequenced for a study of cytomegalovirus exposure and HLA in healthy donors. 13 Jbeta primers and 60 Vbeta primers were used for the PCR. Data came from immunoSEQ multiplex PCR; TCRdb stores just in-frame clones and leaves some out. The data contain approximately 100,000 clones, under 85% of them singletons. The germline gives CDR1 MNHNS, CDR2 SASEGT. V gave up 4 bases and J gave up 3 bases; unmatched junction bases: 4. This CDR3 comprises 14 residues. General observations from the study: A later analysis linked a missense DCLRE1C variant to TCR beta V- and J-gene trimming.

Details on this clone: The antigen remains unidentified.

The source material was PBMCs. The receptor's source is a woman aged 40 to 50 in good health and CMV-seronegative. The genes are TRBV6-1 and TRBJ2-3; 7 nucleotides match TRBD2. DNA for the CDR3: TGTGCCAGCAGTGCGGCTAGCGGAACAGATACGCAGTATTTT. Its translation is CASSAASGTDTQYF.